Following are 7 T cell receptor beta chains from one sample sequenced in a study of blood T cell repertoires in COVID-19. TCRdb's table, derived via immunoSEQ multiplex PCR, lists solely in-frame clones and lacks some. The repertoire holds 260,000 or so clones, with about four fifths as singletons. Material: peripheral blood. These receptor sequences come from a man aged 80 or over with acute or convalescent COVID-19.

The rearrangement uses TRBV20-1 and TRBJ2-7; TRBD2 aligns across 10 bases. V shed 3 bases and J 3 bases; nucleotides not matched to a gene: 5. Germline V lookup: CDR1 DFQATT, CDR2 SNEGSKA (reference sequence). There are 14 residues in the CDR3. As DNA, the CDR3 is TGCAGTGCTAGTGATAGCGGGGGGAACTACGAGCAGTACTTC. Its translation: CSASDSGGNYEQYF.

V is TRBV6-5 and J is TRBJ1-6; 9 bases fit TRBD1. This CDR3 comprises 15 residues. Germline lookup yields CDR1 MNHEY and CDR2 SVGAGI. The ends lost 6 bases at V and 6 bases at J; junction bases unmatched: 6. The chain's CDR3 is CASSQPDRGNSPLHF. The CDR3, as DNA: TGTGCCAGCAGCCAACCGGACAGGGGTAATTCACCCCTCCACTTT.

The rearrangement uses TRBV27 and TRBJ2-3; 11 bases are a match to TRBD2. The length of the CDR3 is 16 residues. J lost 1 base, V lost 7 bases, and 7 bases had no gene match. Germline assignment: CDR1 MNHEY and CDR2 SMNVEV (reference sequence). As DNA, the CDR3 is TGTGCCAGCACCAAAGGGGGACTAGCGGGCACAGATACGCAGTATTTT. It encodes CASTKGGLAGTDTQYF.

In this sample, this clone turned up a few times. The V and J genes are TRBV6-5 and TRBJ1-5; D gene uncertain. The CDR3 covers 13 residues. Trimming stripped 6 bases from V and 5 bases from J, with 11 bases between. The germline V gene encodes CDR1 MNHEY and CDR2 SVGAGI. CDR3 residues: CASSQLIDQPQHF. CDR3 nucleotides: TGTGCCAGCAGCCAACTGATAGATCAGCCCCAGCATTTT.

The chain has TRBV2 and TRBJ2-3; D may be TRBD1 (5 bases). The CDR3 is 14 amino acids. The V end was cut by 10 bases, the J end by 0 bases, with 14 bases between. Germline assignment: CDR1 SNHLY and CDR2 FYNNEI. The chain's CDR3 is CATQPGFSTDTQYF. The CDR3 nucleotides are TGTGCCACCCAACCAGGGTTTAGCACAGATACGCAGTATTTT.

The genes are TRBV18 and TRBJ1-4; D may be TRBD1 (6 bases). CDR3 length equals 16 residues. Trimming stripped 3 bases from V and 0 bases from J, with 11 bases between. Germline-derived CDR1 and CDR2 are KGHSH and LQKENI. The CDR3 protein is CASSPYRVSTNEKLFF. CDR3 coding DNA: TGTGCCAGCTCACCCTACAGGGTTTCAACTAATGAAAAACTGTTTTTT.

The V and J genes are TRBV2 and TRBJ2-7; possibly TRBD1 for D (5 bases). CDR1 and CDR2 from the germline V gene are SNHLY and FYNNEI. Trimming stripped 5 bases from V and 2 bases from J, with 10 bases between. The CDR3 is made up of 13 amino acids. The CDR3: CASSYVQAYEQYF. Here the CDR3 DNA reads TGTGCCAGCAGTTATGTACAGGCCTACGAGCAGTACTTC.